This T cell receptor beta chain emerged from a study of cytomegalovirus exposure and HLA in healthy donors. Overall study findings and caveats: Donors belonging to an Asian-associated ancestry cluster reportedly showed fewer N-insertions in productive TCRs than the roughly 700-donor mean, according to what a later analysis found.

This clone was counted between two and nine times. Its target is not known. Use of 60 Vbeta and 13 Jbeta primers characterized the PCR. Original analysis: It was a later analysis that counted tens of millions of unique TCR beta chains, of which some 10 million were shared. Repertoires were generated with immunoSEQ multiplex PCR, while TCRdb's copy carries only in-frame clones and drops some. That table is the source of V, J and clone size, and D and trimming were worked out from the DNA. The data contain over 85,000 clones, 6% to 9% of them singletons. This CDR3 spans 17 amino acids. V lost 4 bases and J lost 3, with 19 bases in between. CDR1 and CDR2 (germline): MNHEY, SMNVEV (reference sequence).

The chain employs TRBV27 and TRBJ1-5; D possibly corresponds to TRBD1 (5 bases). The specimen sequenced was PBMCs. This clonotype was sampled from a man aged 50-60 years in good health and CMV-seronegative. The CDR3 here is CASSYTWRGSDNQPQHF. The CDR3 DNA follows: TGTGCCAGCAGTTATACGTGGAGGGGATCTGACAATCAGCCCCAGCATTTT.